The present T cell receptor beta chain was sequenced within a study of cytomegalovirus exposure and HLA in healthy donors. Donors had nominal health at sampling but likely had unrecorded immune exposures. Use of 60 Vbeta and 13 Jbeta primers characterized the PCR. Using immunoSEQ multiplex PCR, the repertoire was profiled, and TCRdb retains in-frame clones only, with some absent. The sample consists of about 160,000 clones, around three quarters of them appearing once. V was pared by 7 bases and J by 3 bases, with 18 bases between. CDR1 and CDR2 (germline): SGHTA, FQGNSA. There are 15 residues in the CDR3.

Sequencing used PBMCs. This receptor was taken from a man aged 25-45 years in good health and CMV-seropositive. V is TRBV7-2 and J is TRBJ2-5; tentative D call: TRBD2 (6 bases). The CDR3 reads CASTRYRGRKETQYF. DNA of the CDR3: TGTGCCAGCACCCGCTATAGAGGGAGGAAAGAGACCCAGTACTTC.